These 30 T cell receptor beta chains were all obtained from the same sample, sequenced in a study of response to subunit inactivated influenza vaccine. TCRdb analysed the RT-PCR reads with MiXCR anew, one entry per CDR3 protein. The sample includes around 710,000 distinct CDR3 sequences, approximately 15% of them seen just once. Sequencing used PBMCs from blood, obtained approximately 15 days before vaccination. Receptors were obtained from a man in his forties or fifties who received an inactivated influenza vaccine.

The chain links TRBV6-2 or TRBV6-3 to TRBJ1-2, with TRBD1 matching over 12 bases. CDR3 size: 18 residues. Germline-derived CDR1 and CDR2 are MNHEY and SVGEGT. V was clipped by 7 bases and J by 5 bases; unmatched bases: 17. CDR3: CASTQSGTGGSLRYGYTF. The CDR3 nucleotides read TGTGCCAGCACGCAATCCGGGACAGGGGGCAGCCTCCGGTATGGCTACACCTTC.

Here the CDR3 DNA reads TGTGCCAGCAGTTACTCGATAGTTCACCGCGATGGCTACACCTTC. Encoded protein: CASSYSIVHRDGYTF. The V gene is TRBV6-5, the J gene TRBJ1-2; D is ambiguous. V was cut by 0 bases and J by 6 bases, with 14 bases left in between. The CDR3 is 15 residues long. Germline assignment: CDR1 MNHEY and CDR2 SVGAGI.

The sample holds a few counts of this clonotype. CDR3 amino acids: CASSFGRVGQPQHF. DNA for the CDR3: TGTGCCAGCAGCTTTGGCCGGGTTGGACAGCCCCAGCATTTT. The V gene is TRBV7-9, the J gene TRBJ1-5; no definite D call. V was pared by 3 bases and J by 7 bases, with 13 bases between. The CDR3 is made up of 14 amino acids. Germline-derived CDR1 and CDR2 are SEHNR and FQNEAQ (reference sequence).

This clonotype was observed a few times. The chain recombines TRBV20-1 with TRBJ1-1; no reliable D call. The germline V gene has CDR1 DFQATT and CDR2 SNEGSKA (reference sequence). The CDR3 is made up of 12 amino acids. Between the trimmed V and J ends, which lost 3 bases and 1 base, there was a span of 6 bases. For the CDR3, the DNA is TGCAGTGCTAGGCAGTGGAACACTGAAGCTTTCTTT. It is translated as CSARQWNTEAFF.

The chain uses TRBV6-2 or TRBV6-3 and TRBJ1-2; D uncertain. V lost 2 bases, J lost 2 bases, and 9 bases lay in between. The CDR3 extends over 14 amino acids. CDR1 is MNHEY and CDR2 is SVGEGT in the germline V gene. The CDR3 loop reads CASSYRRQNYGYTF. CDR3 sequence (DNA): TGTGCCAGCAGTTACCGGCGTCAGAACTATGGCTACACCTTC.

This clonotype was picked up many times. The chain recombines TRBV12-3 or TRBV12-4 with TRBJ1-1; 8 bases fit TRBD1. V dropped 6 bases and J dropped 0; count of bases not matched to a gene: 3. The CDR3 length is 14 residues. The CDR3 region is CASRVQGVNTEAFF. The CDR3 region has the DNA TGTGCCAGCAGGGTACAGGGGGTGAACACTGAAGCTTTCTTT.

There are a few counts of this clonotype. The chain is built from TRBV9 and TRBJ2-1; possible D gene TRBD2, 6 bases. Germline lookup yields CDR1 SGDLS and CDR2 YYNGEE. The ends were cut back, 6 bases at V and 1 base at J, with 14 bases in the middle. CDR3 size: 15 residues. CDR3 in amino acids: CASTLSGTSYNEQFF. The CDR3 region has the DNA TGTGCCAGCACCCTGTCCGGGACTTCCTACAATGAGCAGTTCTTC.

The V and J genes are TRBV29-1 and TRBJ1-1, with D perhaps matching TRBD1 (5 bases). The CDR3 runs to 14 residues. With 5 bases removed from V and 4 bases from J, the gap between germline ends came to 17 bases. Germline-derived CDR1 and CDR2 are SQVTM and ANQGSEA. CDR3 loop: CSVQRGSGGTEAFF. CDR3 bases: TGCAGCGTTCAAAGGGGCAGCGGAGGCACTGAAGCTTTCTTT.

This clonotype was seen only a few times. The gene calls are TRBV5-1 and TRBJ2-5; 8 bases match TRBD1. Germline V gene sequence: CDR1 SGHRS, CDR2 YFSETQ. This CDR3 region has 15 residues. V was clipped by 0 bases and J by 1 base; unmatched bases: 2. In nucleotides, the CDR3 is TGCGCCAGCAGCTTGGGACAGGGGATCCAAGAGACCCAGTACTTC. It encodes CASSLGQGIQETQYF. The full variable domain, its missing parts supplied by reference TRBV5-1 and TRBJ2-5, is KAGVTQTPRYLIKTRGQQVTLSCSPISGHRSVSWYQQTPGQGLQFLFEYFSETQRNKGNFPGRFSGRQFSNSRSEMNVSTLELGDSALYLCASSLGQGIQETQYFGPGTRLLVL.

The sample holds a few counts of this clonotype. The rearrangement uses TRBV7-2 and TRBJ2-3; 8 bases agree with TRBD2. V lost 4 bases to trimming and J lost 2 bases; unmatched junction nucleotides: 8. This CDR3 region has 16 residues. Germline V lookup: CDR1 SGHTA, CDR2 FQGNSA. The CDR3 loop reads CASSSGLAAATDTQYF. As DNA, the CDR3 is TGTGCCAGCAGCTCAGGACTAGCTGCAGCCACAGATACGCAGTATTTT.

In its sample, this clonotype was seen a few times. J is TRBJ1-5 and V is TRBV6-2 or TRBV6-3; tentative D call: TRBD1 (5 bases). CDR1 is MNHEY, CDR2 SVGEGT, per germline. This CDR3 is built from 15 residues. V lost 2 bases, J lost 3 bases, and 11 bases lay in between. The CDR3 here is CASSYGRGINQPQHF. CDR3 sequence (DNA): TGTGCCAGCAGTTACGGGCGGGGGATCAATCAGCCCCAGCATTTT.

This clonotype has only a few counts. This chain connects TRBV24-1 to TRBJ2-5; 7 positions agree with TRBD2. In germline, CDR1 is KGHDR, CDR2 SFDVKD. V was pared by 7 bases and J by 7 bases, with 8 bases of the junction left unmatched. There are 13 residues in the CDR3. CDR3 bases: TGTGCCACCAGCAAAAGCGGGGTGGGGACCCAGTACTTC. The encoded protein is CATSKSGVGTQYF.

The sample holds a few counts of this clonotype. The chain recombines TRBV7-9 with TRBJ1-1; possibly TRBD1 for D (5 bases). The CDR3 has 13 amino acids. Trimming pared 3 bases from V and 10 bases from J, leaving 15 bases between. Looked up from germline, CDR1 is SEHNR and CDR2 is FQNEAQ (reference sequence). The chain's CDR3 is CASSFGGEKGAFF. The CDR3 coding sequence is TGTGCCAGCAGCTTCGGAGGGGAAAAGGGAGCTTTCTTT.

The chain recombines TRBV29-1 with TRBJ2-1; 9 bases line up with TRBD1. Germline-derived CDR1 and CDR2 are SQVTM and ANQGSEA. This CDR3 comprises 14 residues. V lost 7 bases and J lost 1; bases outside the gene matches: 5. CDR3 DNA: TGCAGCGGTCAAGACAGGGGGTCCTACAATGAGCAGTTCTTC. This encodes CSGQDRGSYNEQFF.

This clonotype was detected many times. A junction boundary mismatches the germline segment, possibly from a read error. The chain employs TRBV30 and TRBJ1-1, with D unresolved. CDR1 and CDR2 from the germline V gene are GTSNPN and SVGIG (reference sequence). The CDR3 loop spans 12 amino acids. DNA for the CDR3: TGTGCCTGGAGTGTACAGTTGGTCGGGGATAACTTT. As protein: CAWSVQLVGDNF.

This CDR3 is CASSYSSRGYEQYF. The CDR3 DNA follows: TGTGCCAGCAGTTACTCGAGCAGGGGATACGAGCAGTACTTC. The chain has TRBV6-5 and TRBJ2-7; possibly TRBD1 for D (6 bases). From germline, CDR1 is MNHEY and CDR2 SVGAGI. The V and J ends lost 0 bases and 4 bases respectively, with 10 bases between them. The CDR3 runs to 14 residues.

DNA for the CDR3: TGTGCCAGCAGGAGAGGTACCTCTGGGGCCAACGTCCTGACTTTC. Residues: CASRRGTSGANVLTF. V usage is TRBV2 and J usage is TRBJ2-6; D unresolved. From germline, CDR1 is SNHLY and CDR2 FYNNEI. Trimming pared 6 bases from V and 0 bases from J, leaving 9 bases between. CDR3 size: 15 residues.

V gene TRBV28 combines with J gene TRBJ2-1, with D hard to call. The V and J ends lost 5 bases and 2 bases respectively, with 19 bases between them. This CDR3 comprises 17 residues. Germline CDR1 and CDR2: MDHEN and SYDVKM. The CDR3: CASSPYGRSNPYNEQFF. In nucleotides, the CDR3 is TGTGCCAGCAGTCCCTACGGGCGGAGTAACCCCTACAATGAGCAGTTCTTC.

This clonotype was seen many times. The rearrangement uses TRBV20-1 and TRBJ2-7; D unresolved. The V end lost 6 bases, the J end lost 2 bases, and 5 bases lay between the germline ends. Germline CDR1 DFQATT, CDR2 SNEGSKA (reference sequence). The CDR3 is made up of 10 amino acids. CDR3 in DNA: TGCAGTGCAGGCGCCTACGAGCAGTACTTC. Translating gives CSAGAYEQYF.

This clonotype was observed a handful of times. This chain uses TRBV6-2 or TRBV6-3 with TRBJ2-7; D not certain. Trimming removed 8 bases from V and 2 bases from J, with 7 bases in between. CDR1 and CDR2 (germline): MNHEY, SVGEGT. The CDR3 length is 11 residues. This CDR3 is CASAAAYEQYF. The CDR3 bases are TGTGCCAGCGCGGCAGCCTACGAGCAGTACTTC.

This clonotype was detected ten times or more. The chain couples TRBV5-1 to TRBJ2-3; 8 nucleotides line up with TRBD1. Per germline, CDR1 SGHRS and CDR2 YFSETQ. The trim removed 4 bases at V and 4 bases at J, leaving 5 bases unmatched. The CDR3 is made up of 14 amino acids. In nucleotides, the CDR3 is TGCGCCAGCAGCCACGGACAGGGCTCAGATACGCAGTATTTT. This codes for CASSHGQGSDTQYF.

This chain joins TRBV7-2 and TRBJ1-1; 7 nucleotides agree with TRBD1. This CDR3 comprises 13 residues. V lost 5 bases and J lost 7; bases outside the gene matches: 7. Germline V CDR1 and CDR2: SGHTA, FQGNSA. The CDR3 nucleotides are TGTGCCAGCAGCCGCCGACAGGGCGGTGAAGCTTTCTTT. Its translation: CASSRRQGGEAFF.

This clonotype has a handful of counts. The chain combines TRBV12-3 or TRBV12-4 with TRBJ2-7; D is ambiguous. Trimming pared 3 bases from V and 6 bases from J, leaving 15 bases between. The CDR3 has 14 amino acids. CDR3 loop: CASSFGHSVSEQYF. DNA of the CDR3: TGTGCCAGCAGTTTCGGCCATTCGGTAAGCGAGCAGTACTTC.

V is TRBV24-1 and J is TRBJ2-5; 7 positions agree with TRBD2. Germline V lookup: CDR1 KGHDR, CDR2 SFDVKD. This CDR3 is built from 15 residues. With V trimmed by 0 bases and J by 3 bases, 3 bases remained unmatched. The CDR3 nucleotides are TGTGCCACCAGTGATTTGGGGGGGGTGGAAGAGACCCAGTACTTC. Its protein is CATSDLGGVEETQYF.

The chain uses TRBV29-1 and TRBJ2-7; 10 nucleotides align to TRBD2. Germline CDR1 reads SQVTM; CDR2 reads ANQGSEA. The V and J ends lost 5 bases and 4 bases, in that order; junction bases with no gene match: 8. The CDR3 is made up of 14 amino acids. CDR3 sequence: CSVRLAGVEYEQYF. In DNA, the CDR3 is TGCAGCGTTCGTCTAGCGGGAGTAGAATACGAGCAGTACTTC.

This clonotype showed up many times. The J gene is TRBJ2-4, the V gene TRBV4-3; D is possibly TRBD2 (5 bases). The germline CDR1 and CDR2 sequences are LGHNA and YSLEER. The CDR3 contains 17 residues. V dropped 0 bases and J dropped 0 bases, with 12 bases sitting between them. CDR3 DNA: TGCGCCAGCAGCCAAGAAAGAGCGGATCTAGCCAAAAACATTCAGTACTTC. The encoded protein is CASSQERADLAKNIQYF.

This sequence joins TRBV18 and TRBJ2-3, with TRBD2 identical over 7 bases. The CDR3 consists of 16 residues. After removal of 3 bases from V and 1 base from J, the junction contained 7 bases not matched to a gene. From germline, CDR1 is KGHSH and CDR2 LQKENI. CDR3 in DNA: TGTGCCAGCTCACCGGCAATAGCGGGCGGCACAGATACGCAGTATTTT. Translation gives CASSPAIAGGTDTQYF.

Remarks on this clonotype: A much larger clone lies one base from this, so it may be a read error. The rearrangement uses TRBV10-3 and TRBJ2-1; possible D gene TRBD2, 6 bases. V gave up 8 bases and J gave up 1 base, with 9 bases separating them. The CDR3 consists of 13 residues. Germline V gene sequence: CDR1 ENHRY, CDR2 SYGVKD. The CDR3: CAILALSYNEQFF. The CDR3 nucleotides read TGTGCCATCCTAGCGCTGTCCTACAATGAGCAGTTCTTC.

The rearrangement links TRBV18 to TRBJ2-7; 9 nucleotides align to TRBD1. Per germline, CDR1 KGHSH and CDR2 LQKENI. The CDR3 is 14 residues long. J lost 5 bases, V lost 6 bases, and 8 bases had no gene match. This chain's CDR3 is CASSHGTGTHEQYF. CDR3 sequence (DNA): TGTGCCAGCTCCCATGGGACAGGGACCCACGAGCAGTACTTC.

This sequence joins TRBV6-2 or TRBV6-3 and TRBJ2-6; maybe TRBD1 (5 bases). Trimming cost V 6 bases and J 2 bases, with 11 bases left between them. The CDR3 consists of 15 residues. Germline values: CDR1 MNHEY, CDR2 SVGEGT. The CDR3 bases are TGTGCCAGCAGAGAGGCCAGGGCTGGGGCCAACGTCCTGACTTTC. Protein product: CASREARAGANVLTF.